Presented here are 31 T cell receptor beta chains from one specimen sequenced in a study of cytomegalovirus exposure and HLA in healthy donors. Primers for the PCR totalled 60 Vbeta and 13 Jbeta. Assay used: immunoSEQ multiplex PCR; TCRdb lists only in-frame clones, some missing. The sample holds 100,000 to 150,000 clones, 79% seen once. The specimen sequenced was PBMCs. These receptors were obtained from a man younger than 35 in good health and CMV-seronegative.

The genes are TRBV7-9 and TRBJ2-2; 8 bases fit TRBD1. Germline V CDR1 and CDR2: SEHNR, FQNEAQ (reference sequence). The trim removed 5 bases at V and 2 bases at J, leaving 7 bases unmatched. The CDR3 spans 16 residues. This chain's CDR3 is CASSPGQGPNTGELFF. CDR3 sequence (DNA): TGTGCCAGCAGCCCCGGACAGGGTCCCAACACCGGGGAGCTGTTTTTT.

For the CDR3, the DNA is TGTGCCAGCAGCTTATGGACAGGGGCCTTCGAGCAGTACTTC. Translating gives CASSLWTGAFEQYF. The chain is built from TRBV11-2 and TRBJ2-7, with 9 positions matching TRBD1. The CDR3 has 14 residues. The V gene's germline CDR1 is SGHAT and CDR2 FQNNGV. The ends lost 2 bases at V and 6 bases at J; junction bases unmatched: 5.

The rearrangement links TRBV6-6 to TRBJ1-1; D is perhaps TRBD1 (6 bases). CDR1 and CDR2 (germline): MNHNY, SVGAGI (reference sequence). The CDR3 loop spans 14 amino acids. Deletions cut 2 bases from V and 4 bases from J, with 11 bases between. The CDR3 region is CASSYVGGATEAFF. The DNA for the CDR3 is TGTGCCAGCAGTTACGTGGGGGGGGCCACTGAAGCTTTCTTT.

There are a few counts of this clone. This chain connects TRBV2 to TRBJ2-7; D unclear. This CDR3 comprises 13 residues. CDR1 and CDR2 from the germline V gene are SNHLY and FYNNEI. V was pared by 4 bases and J by 5 bases, with 12 bases between. This CDR3 reads CASSGPGFNEQYV. In DNA form, the CDR3 reads TGTGCCAGCAGTGGACCAGGTTTTAACGAGCAGTACGTC.

In the case of this clone: One end of the junction is discordant with germline, which a read error may explain. This sequence joins TRBV4-1 and TRBJ2-1; a weak D match, TRBD2 (6 bases). Germline CDR1 and CDR2: MGHRA and YSYEKL. The CDR3 contains 19 residues. CDR3 sequence (DNA): TGCGCCAGCAGCCAAGATTGGGCACCGGGACTCTCACGCCAGGACGAGCAGCTCTTC. It is translated as CASSQDWAPGLSRQDEQLF.

J is TRBJ2-7 and V is TRBV10-3; D gene unclear. Germline V gene lookup returns CDR1 ENHRY and CDR2 SYGVKD. Between the trimmed V and J ends, which lost 4 bases and 1 base, there was a span of 8 bases. The CDR3 is 13 amino acids. The CDR3 DNA sequence: TGTGCCATCAGTGCCGAGAAATCCTACGAGCAGTACTTC. Its translation: CAISAEKSYEQYF.

The CDR3 bases are TGTGCCAGCTCACCTTCGGTTGGAATAGCGGGAATGGAGAATGAGCAGTTCTTC. The encoded protein is CASSPSVGIAGMENEQFF. The chain links TRBV18 to TRBJ2-1; 8 bases fit TRBD2. Germline lookup yields CDR1 KGHSH and CDR2 LQKENI. This CDR3 is 18 amino acids long. Germline trimming cut 3 bases from V and 7 bases from J; bases unmatched to any gene: 17. The full variable domain, rest sourced from reference TRBV18 and TRBJ2-1, is NAGVMQNPRHLVRRRGQEARLRCSPMKGHSHVYWYRQLPEEGLKFMVYLQKENIIDESGMPKERFSAEFPKEGPSILRIQQVVRGDSAAYFCASSPSVGIAGMENEQFFGPGTRLTVL.

The chain joins TRBV28 to TRBJ1-2, with TRBD1 identical over 9 bases. This CDR3 region has 15 residues. V lost 6 bases, J lost 2 bases, and 7 bases stayed unmatched. CDR1 is MDHEN and CDR2 is SYDVKM in the germline V gene. CDR3: CASSKTGTGNYGYTF. For the CDR3, the DNA is TGTGCCAGCAGCAAGACCGGGACAGGGAACTATGGCTACACCTTC.

The chain carries TRBV7-2 and TRBJ2-3; D is unclear. Trimming stripped 5 bases from V and 2 bases from J, with 8 bases between. CDR3 length equals 13 residues. Germline V gene sequence: CDR1 SGHTA, CDR2 FQGNSA. DNA of the CDR3: TGTGCCAGCAGCCCAGGCCCCACAGATACGCAGTATTTT. Translated, it gives CASSPGPTDTQYF.

The chain carries TRBV2 and TRBJ2-4; D perhaps matches TRBD1 (5 bases). Trimming left V 3 bases short and J 2 bases short, with 11 bases between. The germline V gene has CDR1 SNHLY and CDR2 FYNNEI. The CDR3 runs to 15 residues. The CDR3 nucleotides are TGTGCCAGCAGTGAGCCGACAGCCTCCAAAAACATTCAGTACTTC. Its translation: CASSEPTASKNIQYF.

This clone was observed a few times. CDR3 nucleotides: TGCGCCAGCAGCCAAGATGAGGGCCCCGCTGGCGAGCAGTACTTC. It encodes CASSQDEGPAGEQYF. The chain is built from TRBV4-3 and TRBJ2-7; D may be TRBD2 (5 bases). This CDR3 has 15 amino acids. The germline V gene has CDR1 LGHNA and CDR2 YSLEER. Trimming stripped 0 bases from V and 6 bases from J, with 15 bases between.

The rearrangement uses TRBV7-9 and TRBJ1-2; TRBD1 agrees at 9 bases. V shed 5 bases and J 8 bases; nucleotides not matched to a gene: 12. The V gene's germline CDR1 is SEHNR and CDR2 FQNEAQ (reference sequence). CDR3 length: 15 amino acids. CDR3 coding DNA: TGTGCCAGCAGCCCTGGGGACAGGGTCCCGGGGGGCTACACCTTC. Residues: CASSPGDRVPGGYTF. Supplemented by reference TRBV7-9 and TRBJ1-2, the full variable domain reads DTGVSQNPRHKITKRGQNVTFRCDPISEHNRLYWYRQTLGQGPEFLTYFQNEAQLEKSRLLSDRFSAERPKGSFSTLEIQRTEQGDSAMYLCASSPGDRVPGGYTFGSGTRLTVV.

The rearrangement uses TRBV6-1 and TRBJ2-7; 10 bases line up with TRBD1. The CDR3 sequence is 18 residues long. The J segment lost 6 bases and the V segment lost 0 bases, leaving 14 bases of the junction unmatched. Germline CDR1 and CDR2: MNHNS and SASEGT. Written as DNA, the CDR3 is TGTGCCAGCAGTGAAGCTGGTTATCTCGGGACAGGGGCGGGCGAGCAGTACGTC. This encodes CASSEAGYLGTGAGEQYV.

This clone has just a few counts. The chain uses TRBV4-1 and TRBJ2-3; 9 bases agree with TRBD2. The CDR3 is 13 amino acids. Germline CDR1 MGHRA, CDR2 YSYEKL. The trim removed 8 bases at V and 3 bases at J, leaving 3 bases unmatched. The DNA for the CDR3 is TGCGCCAGCGGCGCGGGAGGGACAGATACGCAGTATTTT. Translated: CASGAGGTDTQYF.

V usage is TRBV5-1 and J usage is TRBJ2-5; perhaps TRBD1 as D (5 bases). V gave up 0 bases and J gave up 4 bases, with 13 bases separating them. The CDR3 is 15 residues long. Germline V lookup: CDR1 SGHRS, CDR2 YFSETQ. CDR3 residues: CASSLGGADRETQYF. The CDR3 nucleotides are TGCGCCAGCAGCTTGGGGGGCGCAGATCGAGAGACCCAGTACTTC.

This chain links TRBV7-3 with TRBJ2-1; 11 bases match TRBD2. Germline V gives CDR1 SGHTA, CDR2 FQGTGA. The CDR3 runs 16 residues. V shed 4 bases, J shed 4 bases, and the junction held 6 bases outside the gene matches. Here the CDR3 reads CASSSDSGRGYNEQFF. CDR3 nucleotides: TGTGCCAGCAGCTCTGATAGCGGGAGGGGGTACAATGAGCAGTTCTTC. The full variable domain, with the rest looked up from reference TRBV7-3 and TRBJ2-1, is GAGVSQTPSNKVTEKGKYVELRCDPISGHTALYWYRQSLGQGPEFLIYFQGTGAADDSGLPNDRFFAVRPEGSVSTLKIQRTERGDSAVYLCASSSDSGRGYNEQFFGPGTRLTVL.

There are a few counts of this clone. This CDR3 is CASAEGQSNNQPQHF. The CDR3 DNA reads as TGTGCCAGCGCCGAAGGACAGTCGAACAATCAGCCCCAGCATTTT. The V call is TRBV9, the J call TRBJ1-5, with a possible D match to TRBD1 (6 bases). Germline assignment: CDR1 SGDLS and CDR2 YYNGEE. The CDR3 length is 15 residues. V was cut by 7 bases and J by 3 bases, with 17 bases left in between.

This clone qualifies as medium-sized (0.01 to 0.1%). Other nucleotide sequences from this sample produce the same CDR3. The gene calls are TRBV7-8 and TRBJ1-2, with TRBD1 matching 9 bases. Trimming took 1 base from V and 3 from J; bases not matched to a gene: 0. CDR1 and CDR2 from the germline V gene are SGHVS and FQNEAQ. The CDR3 length is 14 residues. CDR3 residues: CASSLGQGDYGYTF. CDR3 DNA sequence: TGTGCCAGCAGCTTAGGACAGGGGGACTATGGCTACACCTTC.

This chain connects TRBV4-2 to TRBJ2-1; a weak D match, TRBD2 (6 bases). The CDR3 has 15 residues. Germline V lookup: CDR1 LGHNA, CDR2 YNFKEQ. Trimming shortened V by 1 base and J by 4 bases, and 11 bases separated the two germline ends. The CDR3 reads CASSQGVADYNEQFF. The CDR3 nucleotides are TGTGCCAGCAGCCAAGGGGTAGCGGATTACAATGAGCAGTTCTTC.

The chain has TRBV19 and TRBJ1-4; D call uncertain. Germline V gene data show CDR1 as LNHDA and CDR2 as SQIVND (reference sequence). The CDR3 spans 15 residues. V dropped 5 bases and J dropped 3 bases, with 13 bases sitting between them. This CDR3 is CASSLFSTSNEKLFF. Written as DNA, the CDR3 is TGTGCCAGTAGTTTGTTTTCCACTTCTAATGAAAAACTGTTTTTT.

The DNA of the CDR3 is TGTGCCAGCAGCCCTGGGGGGACCCAAGAGACCCAGTACTTC. This translates into CASSPGGTQETQYF. The chain carries TRBV7-2 and TRBJ2-5, with D possibly being TRBD2 (6 bases). CDR1 is SGHTA, CDR2 FQGNSA, per germline. V shed 5 bases and J shed 1 base, with 11 bases lying between them. CDR3 length equals 14 residues.

This chain uses TRBV6-6 with TRBJ2-1, with 10 positions matching TRBD2. There are 14 residues in the CDR3. The germline V gene encodes CDR1 MNHNY and CDR2 SVGAGI (reference sequence). Losses at the gene ends were 10 bases for V and 9 bases for J; bases not matched to a gene: 12. CDR3 residues: CATLAGDKLSEQFF. The DNA of the CDR3 is TGTGCCACTCTAGCGGGAGATAAGTTAAGTGAGCAGTTCTTC.

The chain's CDR3 is CSVYLDSNTGELFF. CDR3 nucleotides: TGCAGCGTTTACCTAGACAGTAACACCGGGGAGCTGTTTTTT. V gene TRBV29-1 combines with J gene TRBJ2-2; D might be TRBD1 (5 bases). The germline V gene encodes CDR1 SQVTM and CDR2 ANQGSEA. Trimming left V 5 bases short and J 2 bases short, with 12 bases between. This CDR3 has 14 amino acids.

The V and J genes are TRBV28 and TRBJ2-7, with TRBD2 matching over 8 bases. This CDR3 spans 15 amino acids. The germline CDR1 and CDR2 sequences are MDHEN and SYDVKM. V was pared by 1 base and J by 4 bases, with 6 bases of the junction left unmatched. The CDR3 DNA follows: TGTGCCAGCAGTTTATCGGGACTAGATCTATACGAGCAGTACTTC. It codes for CASSLSGLDLYEQYF.

V usage is TRBV7-9 and J usage is TRBJ2-7, with D uncertain. Trimming cost V 2 bases and J 7 bases, with 6 bases left between them. The CDR3 covers 11 residues. Germline CDR1 is SEHNR and CDR2 is FQNEAQ (reference sequence). The CDR3 nucleotides read TGTGCCAGCAGCTTAACCGGGGAGCAGTACTTC. This sequence encodes CASSLTGEQYF.

This clone was recorded only once. The chain links TRBV5-4 to TRBJ2-1; 12 positions agree with TRBD2. CDR1 and CDR2 (germline): SGHNT, YYREEE (reference sequence). The CDR3 is made up of 16 amino acids. V shed 4 bases and J 7 bases; nucleotides not matched to a gene: 9. CDR3 bases: TGTGCCAGCAGCCCCACGACTAGCGGGAGTTGGAATGAGCAGTTCTTC. It is translated as CASSPTTSGSWNEQFF.

A single count supports this clone. The chain recombines TRBV4-2 with TRBJ2-1, with TRBD2 matching 13 bases. V lost 0 bases, J lost 6 bases, and 5 bases stayed unmatched. The CDR3 has 17 amino acids. Germline CDR1 is LGHNA and CDR2 is YNFKEQ. CDR3 in DNA: TGTGCCAGCAGCCAAGAGACTAGCGGGAGGCTGGGCAATGAGCAGTTCTTC. This encodes CASSQETSGRLGNEQFF.

This clone has more than one count but fewer than ten. The chain combines TRBV6-6 with TRBJ1-5; no reliable D call. In germline, CDR1 is MNHNY, CDR2 SVGAGI (reference sequence). The CDR3 has 12 amino acids. The V end was cut by 1 base, the J end by 4 bases, with 2 bases between. The CDR3 DNA reads as TGTGCCAGCAGTTACTTAAATCAGCCCCAGCATTTT. It codes for CASSYLNQPQHF.

The chain uses TRBV6-1 and TRBJ1-2; no clear D gene. Germline CDR1 MNHNS, CDR2 SASEGT. This CDR3 is 13 amino acids long. The V gene lost 2 bases and the J gene lost 5 bases, with 9 bases spanning the gap. The CDR3: CASSESSRYGYTF. The CDR3 nucleotides read TGTGCCAGCAGTGAATCTTCCCGGTATGGCTACACCTTC.

The genes are TRBV5-6 and TRBJ2-4; D is possibly TRBD1 (5 bases). With 0 bases removed from V and 12 bases from J, the gap between germline ends came to 16 bases. CDR1 is SGHDT and CDR2 is YYEEEE in the germline V gene. This CDR3 has 14 amino acids. CDR3 coding DNA: TGTGCCAGCAGCTTGGGAGAGGCAGGGTGGGCTCAGTACTTC. Translation gives CASSLGEAGWAQYF.

This clone showed up just a few times. The chain recombines TRBV5-1 with TRBJ2-7, with a possible D match to TRBD2 (5 bases). The germline V gene has CDR1 SGHRS and CDR2 YFSETQ. V was trimmed by 4 bases and J by 7 bases, leaving 18 bases between them. CDR3 length: 14 residues. CDR3 region: CASSQDPLPGEQYF. The CDR3, as DNA: TGCGCCAGCAGCCAAGACCCTCTCCCGGGGGAGCAGTACTTC.